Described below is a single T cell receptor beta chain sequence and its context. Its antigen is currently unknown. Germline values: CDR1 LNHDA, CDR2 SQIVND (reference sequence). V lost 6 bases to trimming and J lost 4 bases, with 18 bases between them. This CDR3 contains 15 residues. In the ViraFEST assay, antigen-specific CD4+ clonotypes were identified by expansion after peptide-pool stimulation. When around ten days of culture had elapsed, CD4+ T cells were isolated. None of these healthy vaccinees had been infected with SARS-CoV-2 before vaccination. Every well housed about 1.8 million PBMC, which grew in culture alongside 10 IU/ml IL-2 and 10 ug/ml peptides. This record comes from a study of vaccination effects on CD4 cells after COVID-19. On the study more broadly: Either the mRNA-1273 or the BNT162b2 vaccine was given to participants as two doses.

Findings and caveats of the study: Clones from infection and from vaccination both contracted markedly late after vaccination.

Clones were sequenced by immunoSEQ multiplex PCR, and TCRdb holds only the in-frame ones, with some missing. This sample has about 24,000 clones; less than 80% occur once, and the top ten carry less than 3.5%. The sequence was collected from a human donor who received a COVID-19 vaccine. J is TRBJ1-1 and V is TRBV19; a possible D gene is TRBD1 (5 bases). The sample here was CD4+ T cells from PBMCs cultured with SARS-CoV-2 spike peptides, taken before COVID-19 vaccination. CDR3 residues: CASSKEGPMITEAFF. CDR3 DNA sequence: TGTGCCAGTAGCAAGGAGGGGCCAATGATCACTGAAGCTTTCTTT.